Below, 6 T cell receptor beta chains from the same sample are listed, as sequenced in a study of blood T cell repertoires in COVID-19. Sequencing was performed with immunoSEQ multiplex PCR; in TCRdb, only in-frame clones are kept and a portion is missing. This table has about 98,000 clones, about 80% appearing once. The specimen sequenced was peripheral blood. These TCRs come from a man aged 65-85 years with active or convalescent COVID-19.

This clone was counted a single time. The chain carries TRBV3-1 (or the pseudogene TRBV3-2) and TRBJ2-3, with 9 positions matching TRBD1. CDR3 length equals 15 residues. The V gene end was trimmed by 10 bases and the J gene end by 2 bases; junction bases not matched to a gene: 10. The germline gives CDR1 LGHDT, CDR2 YNNKEL (reference sequence). The CDR3: CANSLNRGPTDTQYF. Here the CDR3 DNA reads TGTGCCAACAGTCTCAACAGGGGGCCCACAGATACGCAGTATTTT.

The V and J genes are TRBV5-1 and TRBJ1-2; D not certain. The CDR3 spans 15 residues. The ends were cut back, 0 bases at V and 6 bases at J, with 15 bases in the middle. Germline lookup yields CDR1 SGHRS and CDR2 YFSETQ. CDR3 nucleotides: TGCGCCAGCAGCTTGGCTCGCGGGCCCCTGGATGGCTACACCTTC. Protein sequence: CASSLARGPLDGYTF.

The chain has TRBV5-1 and TRBJ1-2; 7 bases are a match to TRBD1. V lost 3 bases, J lost 5 bases, and 7 bases stayed unmatched. This CDR3 is 14 amino acids long. CDR1 and CDR2 (germline): SGHRS, YFSETQ. CDR3 coding DNA: TGCGCCAGCAGCTGGACAGGCCAAGGGTATGGCTACACCTTC. This codes for CASSWTGQGYGYTF.

The chain couples TRBV27 to TRBJ2-5, with 15 bases that match TRBD2. The CDR3 consists of 16 residues. CDR1 and CDR2 from the germline V gene are MNHEY and SMNVEV (reference sequence). V shed 6 bases and J 6 bases; nucleotides not matched to a gene: 8. The CDR3 DNA is TGTGCCAGCAGGGCAGGGACTAGCGGGGGGAGCAAGACCCAGTACTTC. This sequence encodes CASRAGTSGGSKTQYF.

The CDR3 DNA reads as TGTGCCAGCAGTGATCGACAGGGGAGCACAGATACGCAGTATTTT. Amino acid sequence: CASSDRQGSTDTQYF. J is TRBJ2-3 and V is TRBV6-2 or TRBV6-3, with TRBD1 identical over 8 bases. V shed 5 bases and J 0 bases; nucleotides not matched to a gene: 4. Germline V gene data show CDR1 as MNHEY and CDR2 as SVGEGT. The CDR3 has 15 residues.

The sample holds a few counts of this clone. The genes are TRBV10-2 and TRBJ1-1; D not certain. The CDR3 is 12 amino acids. Trimming took 3 bases from V and 6 from J, leaving 8 bases between them. Germline loops: CDR1 WSHSY, CDR2 SAAADI. CDR3 protein: CASSDNGAEAFF. CDR3 sequence (DNA): TGCGCCAGCAGTGACAACGGGGCTGAAGCTTTCTTT.